This entry describes one T cell receptor (beta chain). No antigen is known for it. From germline, CDR1 is SGHTA and CDR2 FQGTGA. The length of the CDR3 is 13 residues. J was trimmed by 6 bases and V by 4 bases; bases with no gene match: 4. The PCR was carried out with 60 Vbeta primers and 13 Jbeta primers. TCRdb keeps only in-frame clones here, not all; method: immunoSEQ multiplex PCR. The table includes 150,000 or so clones, 76% detected once. This record belongs to a study of cytomegalovirus exposure and HLA in healthy donors. Findings and caveats of the study: Previous analysis showed most TCR beta V segments were productive about 90% or about 30% of the time. Most TCR sequences were uncommon, yet certain public TCRs appeared in many donors. Later analysis identified a missense DCLRE1C variant that was linked to TCR beta V- and J-gene trimming.

The sample comprised PBMCs. This rearrangement joins TRBV7-3 to TRBJ2-3, with 7 bases that match TRBD2. This receptor was obtained from a male donor in good health and CMV-seronegative. The CDR3 nucleotides are TGTGCCAGCAGCTCCCGACTAGCCGATACGCAGTATTTT. Protein product: CASSSRLADTQYF.